A single sample gave rise to the 4 T cell receptor beta chains below, sequenced in a study of shared clonotypes between healthy human individuals (dated by TCRdb to the early 2020s). Library prep was done by the immunoSEQ multiplex PCR assay. TCRdb took this table from immuneACCESS and kept in-frame rearrangements with V and J called. Such tables lack part of the clones; where checked against another copy, unresolved V genes explain under half of the gap, and the rest is unexplained. Counted in this sample were fewer than 600,000 clones; roughly 72% of them appeared once. The ten most abundant clones make up around 11% of the sample. Sequences were obtained from PBMCs. These receptors all come from a woman aged 40-49 years in good health. Some clones in this sample may be carry-over from other donors' samples.

J is TRBJ2-2 and V is TRBV5-4; 9 nucleotides match TRBD2. The trim removed 1 base at V and 7 bases at J, leaving 5 bases unmatched. CDR3 length: 15 residues. The V gene's germline CDR1 is SGHNT and CDR2 YYREEE (reference sequence). CDR3 DNA: TGTGCCAGCAGCTTGAGTAGCGGGAGCGACGGGGAGCTGTTTTTT. This translates into CASSLSSGSDGELFF.

The chain carries TRBV6-1 and TRBJ2-7; D could derive from TRBD1 or TRBD2 (5 bases each). The CDR3 covers 16 residues. Germline V CDR1 and CDR2: MNHNS, SASEGT. V was trimmed by 4 bases and J by 2 bases, leaving 18 bases between them. For the CDR3, the DNA is TGTGCCAGCAGTGCGGTCCGGGACCAGAGGACCTACGAGCAGTACTTC. Translating it yields CASSAVRDQRTYEQYF.

CDR3 sequence: CASSQPGTVYNEQFF. The DNA of the CDR3 is TGTGCCAGCAGCCAACCCGGGACGGTGTACAATGAGCAGTTCTTC. The chain employs TRBV7-3 and TRBJ2-1; the D gene could be TRBD1 or TRBD2 (5 bases each). This CDR3 contains 15 residues. CDR1 is SGHTA, CDR2 FQGTGA, per germline. Between the trimmed V and J ends, which lost 5 bases and 4 bases, there was a span of 15 bases.

The CDR3 reads CASSRAGRQFLTKNIQYF. The CDR3 nucleotides read TGTGCCAGCAGTCGAGCAGGCAGGCAGTTCTTGACCAAAAACATTCAGTACTTC. The genes are TRBV2 and TRBJ2-4, with D unclear. CDR1 is SNHLY and CDR2 is FYNNEI in the germline V gene. CDR3 length equals 18 residues. Trimming cost V 5 bases and J 2 bases, with 22 bases left between them.